The 16 T cell receptor beta chains in this list originate from one sample, sequenced in a study of CXCR3-negative and CXCR3-positive naive CD8 T cells. It was by 5' RACE with UMI labels that the TRB cDNA libraries were prepared. For each CDR3 protein, TCRdb gives one entry from its re-call of the 5' RACE reads, without DNA. The sample has about 56,000 distinct CDR3 sequences; the top ten hold less than 25%. Sequencing used memory CD8+ T cells from blood. The receptor source for this set is a human donor in good health. Some clones in this sample may be carry-over from other donors' samples.

This chain joins TRBV15 and TRBJ2-4; TCRdb proposes TRBD1, but this gene call is untestable without DNA. This CDR3 has 17 amino acids. The germline CDR1 and CDR2 sequences are LNHNV and YYDKDF (reference sequence). The CDR3 sequence: CATGARDPRRGENIQYF.

The chain uses TRBV5-1 and TRBJ2-7; the TCRdb D gene call, TRBD1, has no DNA to confirm it. This CDR3 contains 12 residues. Germline lookup yields CDR1 SGHRS and CDR2 YFSETQ. CDR3 region: CASRRASGEQYF.

The gene calls are TRBV7-9 and TRBJ2-1; TCRdb's D call of TRBD2 is untestable without DNA. The CDR3 has 16 amino acids. Germline V gene sequence: CDR1 SEHNR, CDR2 FQNEAQ (reference sequence). The CDR3 sequence: CASSSVSGRAYNEQFF.

This chain connects TRBV6-2 or TRBV6-3 to TRBJ2-7. Germline V gene data show CDR1 as MNHEY and CDR2 as SVGEGT. The length of the CDR3 is 11 residues. CDR3 amino acids: CASSIDYEQYF.

The rearrangement uses TRBV29-1 and TRBJ1-2. The CDR3 length is 13 residues. CDR1 SQVTM and CDR2 ANQGSEA come from the germline V gene. CDR3 in amino acids: CSVDGSRNYGYTF.

This chain links TRBV4-1 with TRBJ2-4; TCRdb designates TRBD1, a call that cannot be tested without DNA. The V gene's germline CDR1 is MGHRA and CDR2 YSYEKL. The CDR3 runs to 15 residues. CDR3: CASSPKGQTGGIQYF.

The V gene is TRBV27, the J gene TRBJ2-2; with no DNA, the TCRdb D assignment of TRBD2 cannot be verified. Germline loops: CDR1 MNHEY, CDR2 SMNVEV (reference sequence). The CDR3 is made up of 16 amino acids. This CDR3 reads CASSLGTAPNTGELFF.

V and J are TRBV20-1 and TRBJ2-1; TCRdb's assignment of TRBD2 cannot be checked, as there is no DNA. This CDR3 contains 15 residues. The germline CDR1 and CDR2 sequences are DFQATT and SNEGSKA (reference sequence). The CDR3 region is CSAFTGTQLNNEQFF.

This chain uses TRBV5-1 with TRBJ2-3; TCRdb picks TRBD1, but there is no DNA to check that call. Germline loops: CDR1 SGHRS, CDR2 YFSETQ. The CDR3 contains 15 residues. The CDR3 protein is CASSYRGASTDTQYF.

The chain links TRBV12-3 or TRBV12-4 to TRBJ2-5; TCRdb gives TRBD1 as the D gene, but with no DNA this cannot be confirmed. This CDR3 has 14 amino acids. This CDR3 is CASSPDRGGETQYF.

This rearrangement joins TRBV15 to TRBJ2-6. The CDR3 is 16 amino acids. Germline loops: CDR1 LNHNV, CDR2 YYDKDF (reference sequence). CDR3 region: CATSRDLGSGANVLTF.

The chain recombines TRBV4-3 with TRBJ1-1. Per germline, CDR1 LGHNA and CDR2 YSLEER. The CDR3 spans 13 residues. The CDR3 reads CASSQDHGTEAFF.

The rearrangement uses TRBV24-1 and TRBJ2-3; as DNA is missing, the TRBD2 call by TCRdb cannot be tested. The germline V gene encodes CDR1 KGHDR and CDR2 SFDVKD. The CDR3 extends over 17 amino acids. The CDR3 loop reads CATSDPSAGANPDTQYF.

V usage is TRBV7-2 and J usage is TRBJ2-1; lacking DNA, the TRBD2 call made by TCRdb goes unchecked. There are 15 residues in the CDR3. CDR1 is SGHTA, CDR2 FQGNSA, per germline. This chain's CDR3 is CASSMRVGTYNEQFF.

This chain connects TRBV29-1 to TRBJ2-2. The CDR3 is made up of 12 amino acids. Germline V gene lookup returns CDR1 SQVTM and CDR2 ANQGSEA. The CDR3 loop is CSVASGTGELFF.

This clonotype shows up as medium-sized by frequency. The genes are TRBV7-2 and TRBJ1-1. Germline V gene sequence: CDR1 SGHTA, CDR2 FQGNSA. CDR3 length: 15 residues. The CDR3 is CASSPPRDLNTEAFF.